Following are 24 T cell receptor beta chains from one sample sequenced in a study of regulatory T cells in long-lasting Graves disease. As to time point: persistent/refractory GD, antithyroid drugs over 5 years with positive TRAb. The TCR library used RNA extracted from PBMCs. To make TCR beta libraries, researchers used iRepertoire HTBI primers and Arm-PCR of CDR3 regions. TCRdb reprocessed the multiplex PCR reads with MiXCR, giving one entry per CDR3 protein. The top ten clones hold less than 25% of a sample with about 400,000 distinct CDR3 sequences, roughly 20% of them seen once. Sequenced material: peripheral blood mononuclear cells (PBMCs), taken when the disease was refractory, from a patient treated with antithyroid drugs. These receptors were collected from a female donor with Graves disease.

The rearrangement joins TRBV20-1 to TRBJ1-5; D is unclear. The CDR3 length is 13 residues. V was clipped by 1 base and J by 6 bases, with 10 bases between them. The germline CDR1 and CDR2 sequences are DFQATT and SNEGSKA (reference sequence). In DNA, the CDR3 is TGCAGTGCTAGAGCAAGGGCTTCTCAGCCCCAGCATTTT. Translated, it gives CSARARASQPQHF.

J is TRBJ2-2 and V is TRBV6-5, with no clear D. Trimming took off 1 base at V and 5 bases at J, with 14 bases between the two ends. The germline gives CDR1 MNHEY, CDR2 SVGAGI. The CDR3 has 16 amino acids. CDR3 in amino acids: CASSYLDPGRTGELFF. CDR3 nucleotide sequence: TGTGCCAGCAGTTACTTGGATCCTGGACGAACCGGGGAGCTGTTTTTT.

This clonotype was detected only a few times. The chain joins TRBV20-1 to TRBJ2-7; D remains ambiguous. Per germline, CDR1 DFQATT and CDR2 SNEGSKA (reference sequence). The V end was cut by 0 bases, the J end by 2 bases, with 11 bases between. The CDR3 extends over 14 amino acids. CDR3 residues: CSARDEGYAYEQYF. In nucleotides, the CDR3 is TGCAGTGCTAGAGATGAAGGGTATGCCTACGAGCAGTACTTC.

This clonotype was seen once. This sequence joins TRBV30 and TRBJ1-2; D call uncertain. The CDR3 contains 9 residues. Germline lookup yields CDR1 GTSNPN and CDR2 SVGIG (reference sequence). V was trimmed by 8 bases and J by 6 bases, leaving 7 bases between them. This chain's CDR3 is CARSDGYTF. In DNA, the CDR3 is TGTGCCCGTTCGGATGGCTACACCTTC.

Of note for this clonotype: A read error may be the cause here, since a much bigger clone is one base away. In DNA form, the CDR3 reads TGTGCCTGCAGTTCCCCCGGATACACCTTAGCCAAAAACATTCAGTACTTC. It yields the protein CACSSPGYTLAKNIQYF. This chain connects TRBV28 to TRBJ2-4, with D uncertain. From germline, CDR1 is MDHEN and CDR2 SYDVKM. The CDR3 sequence is 17 residues long.

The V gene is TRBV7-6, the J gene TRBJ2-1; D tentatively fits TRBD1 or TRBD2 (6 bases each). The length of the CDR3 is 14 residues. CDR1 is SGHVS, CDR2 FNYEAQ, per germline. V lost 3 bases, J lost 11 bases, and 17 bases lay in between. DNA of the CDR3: TGTGCCAGCAGCTTCTCGGGGGCCTACGATAAGCAGTTCTTC. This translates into CASSFSGAYDKQFF.

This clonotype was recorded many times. The CDR3 nucleotides are TGTGCCAGCAGCGTGGACAGCCACTTACAGCCGCTAGCCAAAAACATTCAGTACTTC. It codes for CASSVDSHLQPLAKNIQYF. The rearrangement links TRBV7-2 to TRBJ2-4; D perhaps matches TRBD1 (6 bases). V dropped 5 bases and J dropped 0 bases, with 23 bases sitting between them. The CDR3 consists of 19 residues. The germline gives CDR1 SGHTA, CDR2 FQGNSA.

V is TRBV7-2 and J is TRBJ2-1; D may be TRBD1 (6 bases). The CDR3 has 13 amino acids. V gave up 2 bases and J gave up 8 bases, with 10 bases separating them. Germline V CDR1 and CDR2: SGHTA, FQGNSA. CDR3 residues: CASSLLQGDEQFF. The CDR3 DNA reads TGTGCCAGCAGCTTACTACAGGGCGATGAGCAGTTCTTC.

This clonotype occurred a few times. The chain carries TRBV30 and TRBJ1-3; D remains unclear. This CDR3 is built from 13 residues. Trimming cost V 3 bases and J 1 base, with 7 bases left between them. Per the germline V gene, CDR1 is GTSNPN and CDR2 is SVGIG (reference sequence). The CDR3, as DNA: TGTGCCTGGAGCATCGGTTCTGGAAACACCATATATTTT. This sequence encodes CAWSIGSGNTIYF.

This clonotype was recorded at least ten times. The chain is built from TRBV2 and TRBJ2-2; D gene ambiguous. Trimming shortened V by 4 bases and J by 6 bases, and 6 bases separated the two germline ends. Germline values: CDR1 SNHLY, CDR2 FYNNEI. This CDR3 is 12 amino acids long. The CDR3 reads CASSADSGELFF. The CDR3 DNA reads TGTGCCAGCAGTGCTGATTCCGGGGAGCTGTTTTTT.

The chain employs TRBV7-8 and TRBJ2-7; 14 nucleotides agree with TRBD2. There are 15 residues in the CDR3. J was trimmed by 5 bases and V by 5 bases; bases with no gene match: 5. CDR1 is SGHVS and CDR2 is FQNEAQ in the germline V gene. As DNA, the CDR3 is TGTGCCAGCAGCGCCGGACTAGCGGGAGGTGACGAGCAGTACTTC. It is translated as CASSAGLAGGDEQYF. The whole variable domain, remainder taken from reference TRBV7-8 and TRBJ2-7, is GAGVSQSPRYKVAKRGQDVALRCDPISGHVSLFWYQQALGQGPEFLTYFQNEAQLDKSGLPSDRFFAERPEGSVSTLKIQRTQQEDSAVYLCASSAGLAGGDEQYFGPGTRLTVT.

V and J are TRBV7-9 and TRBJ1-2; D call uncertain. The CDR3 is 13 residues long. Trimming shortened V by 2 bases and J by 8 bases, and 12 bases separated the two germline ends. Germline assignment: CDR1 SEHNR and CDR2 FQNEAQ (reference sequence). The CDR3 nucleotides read TGTGCCAGCAGCTTAATCCGGCAGGAGGGCTACACCTTC. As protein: CASSLIRQEGYTF.

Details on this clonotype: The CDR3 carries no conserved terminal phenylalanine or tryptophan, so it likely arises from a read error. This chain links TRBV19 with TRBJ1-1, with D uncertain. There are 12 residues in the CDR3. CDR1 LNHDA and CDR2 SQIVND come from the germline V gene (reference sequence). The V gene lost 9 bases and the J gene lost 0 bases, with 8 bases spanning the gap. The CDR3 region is CASGRMNTEAFS. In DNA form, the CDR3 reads TGTGCCAGCGGACGGATGAACACTGAAGCTTTCTCT.

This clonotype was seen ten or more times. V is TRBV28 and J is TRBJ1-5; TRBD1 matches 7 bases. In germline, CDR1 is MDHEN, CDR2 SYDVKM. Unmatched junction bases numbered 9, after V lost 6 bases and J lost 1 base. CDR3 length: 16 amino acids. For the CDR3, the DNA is TGTGCCAGCAGCCTCGACGACAGGGTCAGCAATCAGCCCCAGCATTTT. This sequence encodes CASSLDDRVSNQPQHF.

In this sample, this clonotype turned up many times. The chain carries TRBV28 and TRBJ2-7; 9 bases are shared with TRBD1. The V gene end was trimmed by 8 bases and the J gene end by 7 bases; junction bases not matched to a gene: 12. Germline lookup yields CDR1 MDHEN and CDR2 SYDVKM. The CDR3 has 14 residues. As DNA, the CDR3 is TGTGCCAGCTTATCCGGGACAGGGTTGGGGGAGCAGTACTTC. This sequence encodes CASLSGTGLGEQYF.

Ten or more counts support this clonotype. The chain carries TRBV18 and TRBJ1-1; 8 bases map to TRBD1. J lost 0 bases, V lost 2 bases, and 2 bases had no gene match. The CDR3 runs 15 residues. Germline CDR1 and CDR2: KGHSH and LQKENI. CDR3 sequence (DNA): TGTGCCAGCTCACCATGGACAGGGCTGAACACTGAAGCTTTCTTT. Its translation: CASSPWTGLNTEAFF.

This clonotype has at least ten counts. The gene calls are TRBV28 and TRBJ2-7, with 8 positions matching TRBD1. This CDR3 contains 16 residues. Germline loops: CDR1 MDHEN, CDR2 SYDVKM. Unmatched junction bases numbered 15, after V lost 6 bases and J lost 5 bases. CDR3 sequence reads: CASSQTTGGTRHEQYF. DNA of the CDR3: TGTGCCAGCAGCCAAACTACAGGGGGGACTCGACACGAGCAGTACTTC.

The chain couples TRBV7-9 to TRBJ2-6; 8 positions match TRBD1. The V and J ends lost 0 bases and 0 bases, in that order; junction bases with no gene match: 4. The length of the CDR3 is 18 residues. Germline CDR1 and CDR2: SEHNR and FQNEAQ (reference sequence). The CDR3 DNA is TGTGCCAGCAGCTTAGCGGGGACAGGCCCCTCTGGGGCCAACGTCCTGACTTTC. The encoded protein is CASSLAGTGPSGANVLTF.

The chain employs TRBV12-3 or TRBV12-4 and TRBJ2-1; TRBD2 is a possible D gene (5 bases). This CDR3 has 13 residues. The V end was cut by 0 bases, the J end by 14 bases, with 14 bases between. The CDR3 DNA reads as TGTGCCAGCAGTTTAGCGCAAGGTAGCGATAAGTTCTTC. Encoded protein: CASSLAQGSDKFF.

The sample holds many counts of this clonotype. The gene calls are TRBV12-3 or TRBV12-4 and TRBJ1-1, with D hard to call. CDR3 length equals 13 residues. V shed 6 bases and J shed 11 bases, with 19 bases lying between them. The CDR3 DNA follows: TGTGCCAGCAGGAAGACGTCTGGTACATTGGCTTTCTTT. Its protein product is CASRKTSGTLAFF.

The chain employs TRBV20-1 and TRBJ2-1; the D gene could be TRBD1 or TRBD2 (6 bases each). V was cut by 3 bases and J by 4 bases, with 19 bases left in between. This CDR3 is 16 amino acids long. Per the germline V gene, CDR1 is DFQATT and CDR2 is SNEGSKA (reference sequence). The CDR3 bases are TGCAGTGCTAGGCCCTCGGGGGCTTGGCGATACAATGAGCAGTTCTTC. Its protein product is CSARPSGAWRYNEQFF.

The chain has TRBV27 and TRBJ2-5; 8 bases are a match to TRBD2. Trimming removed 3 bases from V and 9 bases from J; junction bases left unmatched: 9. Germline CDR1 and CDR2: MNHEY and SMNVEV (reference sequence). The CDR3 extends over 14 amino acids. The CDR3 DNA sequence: TGTGCCAGCAGTTTGGGAGCGGGGGCCGAGGCCCAGTACTTC. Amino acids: CASSLGAGAEAQYF.

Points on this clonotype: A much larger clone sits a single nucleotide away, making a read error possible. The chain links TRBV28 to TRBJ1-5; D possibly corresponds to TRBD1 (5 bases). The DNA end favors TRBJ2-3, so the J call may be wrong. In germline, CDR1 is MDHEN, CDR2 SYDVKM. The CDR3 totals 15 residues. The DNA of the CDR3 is TGTGCCAGCAGTTTAAGACAGCTTAGCAATCAGCCCCAGTATTTT. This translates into CASSLRQLSNQPQYF.

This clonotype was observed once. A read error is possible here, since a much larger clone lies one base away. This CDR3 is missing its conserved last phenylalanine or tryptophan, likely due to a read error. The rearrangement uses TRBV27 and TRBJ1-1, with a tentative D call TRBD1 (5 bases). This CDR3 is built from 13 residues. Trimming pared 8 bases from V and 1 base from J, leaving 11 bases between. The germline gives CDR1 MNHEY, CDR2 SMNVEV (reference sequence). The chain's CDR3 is CASRGGQNTEAFL. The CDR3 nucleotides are TGTGCCAGCCGAGGCGGACAGAACACTGAAGCTTTCCTT.